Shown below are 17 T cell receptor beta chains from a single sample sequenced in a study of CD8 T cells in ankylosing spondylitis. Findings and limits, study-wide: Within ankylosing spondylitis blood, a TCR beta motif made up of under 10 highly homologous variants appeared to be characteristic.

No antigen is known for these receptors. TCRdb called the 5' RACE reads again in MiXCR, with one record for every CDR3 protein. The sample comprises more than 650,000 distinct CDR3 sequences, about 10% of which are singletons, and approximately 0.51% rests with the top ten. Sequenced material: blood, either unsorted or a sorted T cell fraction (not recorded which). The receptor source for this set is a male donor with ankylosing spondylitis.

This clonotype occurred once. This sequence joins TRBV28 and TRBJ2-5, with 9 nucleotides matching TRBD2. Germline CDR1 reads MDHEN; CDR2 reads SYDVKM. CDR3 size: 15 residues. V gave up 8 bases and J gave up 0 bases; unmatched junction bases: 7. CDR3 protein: CASRERGENQETQYF. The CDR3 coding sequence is TGTGCCAGCCGGGAGCGGGGGGAAAACCAAGAGACCCAGTACTTC. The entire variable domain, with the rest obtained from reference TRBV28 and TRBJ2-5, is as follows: DVKVTQSSRYLVKRTGEKVFLECVQDMDHENMFWYRQDPGLGLRLIYFSYDVKMKEKGDIPEGYSVSREKKERFSLILESASTNQTSMYLCASRERGENQETQYFGPGTRLLVL.

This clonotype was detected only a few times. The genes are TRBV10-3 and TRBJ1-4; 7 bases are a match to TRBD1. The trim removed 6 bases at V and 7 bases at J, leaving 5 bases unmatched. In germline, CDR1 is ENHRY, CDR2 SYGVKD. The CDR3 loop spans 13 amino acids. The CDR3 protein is CAISDRVSEKLFF. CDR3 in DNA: TGTGCCATCAGCGACAGGGTTTCTGAAAAACTGTTTTTT.

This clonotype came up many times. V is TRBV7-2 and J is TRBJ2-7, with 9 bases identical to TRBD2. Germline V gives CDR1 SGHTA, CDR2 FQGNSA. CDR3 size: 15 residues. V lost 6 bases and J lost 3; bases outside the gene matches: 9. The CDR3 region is CASSPTSGSFYEQYF. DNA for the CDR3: TGTGCCAGCAGTCCGACTAGCGGTTCATTCTACGAGCAGTACTTC.

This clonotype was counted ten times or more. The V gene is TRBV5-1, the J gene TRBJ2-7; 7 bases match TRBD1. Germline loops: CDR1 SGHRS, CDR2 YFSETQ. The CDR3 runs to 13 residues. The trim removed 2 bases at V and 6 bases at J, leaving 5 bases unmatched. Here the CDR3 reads CASSFAQGTEQYF. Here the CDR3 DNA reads TGCGCCAGCAGCTTCGCACAGGGGACCGAGCAGTACTTC.

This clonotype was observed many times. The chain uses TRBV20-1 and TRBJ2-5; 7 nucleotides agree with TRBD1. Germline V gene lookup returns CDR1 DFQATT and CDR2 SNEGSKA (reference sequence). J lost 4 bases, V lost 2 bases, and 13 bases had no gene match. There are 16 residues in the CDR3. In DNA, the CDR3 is TGCAGTGCTAGAAAGGAGACAGGGAGTGGGGGAGAGACCCAGTACTTC. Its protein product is CSARKETGSGGETQYF.

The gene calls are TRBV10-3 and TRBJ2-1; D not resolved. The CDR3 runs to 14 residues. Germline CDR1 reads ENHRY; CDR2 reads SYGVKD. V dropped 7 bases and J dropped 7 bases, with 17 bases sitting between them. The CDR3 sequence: CAINGATAGNEQFF. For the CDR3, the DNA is TGTGCCATCAATGGAGCGACTGCAGGAAATGAGCAGTTCTTC.

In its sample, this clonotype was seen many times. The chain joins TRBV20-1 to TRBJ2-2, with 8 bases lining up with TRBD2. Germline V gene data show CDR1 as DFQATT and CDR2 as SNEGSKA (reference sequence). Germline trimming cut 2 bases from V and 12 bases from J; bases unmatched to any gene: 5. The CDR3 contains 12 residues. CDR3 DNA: TGCAGTGCTAGACCGACGGGAGGGAAGCTGTTTTTT. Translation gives CSARPTGGKLFF.

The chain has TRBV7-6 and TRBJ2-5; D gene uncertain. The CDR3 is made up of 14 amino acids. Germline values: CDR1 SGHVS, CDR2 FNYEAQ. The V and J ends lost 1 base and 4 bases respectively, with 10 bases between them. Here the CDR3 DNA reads TGTGCCAGCAGCTTAGTCGGGTGGCGAGAGACCCAGTACTTC. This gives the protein CASSLVGWRETQYF. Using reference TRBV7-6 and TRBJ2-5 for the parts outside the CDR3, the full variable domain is GAGVSQSPRYKVTKRGQDVALRCDPISGHVSLYWYRQALGQGPEFLTYFNYEAQQDKSGLPNDRFSAERPEGSISTLTIQRTEQRDSAMYRCASSLVGWRETQYFGPGTRLLVL.

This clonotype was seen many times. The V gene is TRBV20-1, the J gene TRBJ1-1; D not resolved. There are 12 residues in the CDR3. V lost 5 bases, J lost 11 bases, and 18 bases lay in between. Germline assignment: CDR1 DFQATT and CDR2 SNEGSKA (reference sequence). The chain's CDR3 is CSAPGLGKTAFF. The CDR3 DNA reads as TGCAGTGCTCCGGGGTTGGGGAAAACGGCTTTCTTT.

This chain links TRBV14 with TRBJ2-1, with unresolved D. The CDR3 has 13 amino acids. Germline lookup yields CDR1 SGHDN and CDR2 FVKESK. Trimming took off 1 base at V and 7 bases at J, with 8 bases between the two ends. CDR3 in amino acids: CASSQVNSNEQFF. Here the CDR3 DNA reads TGTGCCAGCAGCCAAGTTAATTCAAATGAGCAGTTCTTC.

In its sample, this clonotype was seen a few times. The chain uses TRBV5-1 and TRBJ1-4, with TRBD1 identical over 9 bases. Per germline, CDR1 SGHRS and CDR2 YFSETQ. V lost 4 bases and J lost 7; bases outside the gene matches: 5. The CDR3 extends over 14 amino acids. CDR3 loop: CASSVTGGTEKLFF. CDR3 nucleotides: TGCGCCAGCAGCGTAACAGGGGGCACTGAAAAACTGTTTTTT.

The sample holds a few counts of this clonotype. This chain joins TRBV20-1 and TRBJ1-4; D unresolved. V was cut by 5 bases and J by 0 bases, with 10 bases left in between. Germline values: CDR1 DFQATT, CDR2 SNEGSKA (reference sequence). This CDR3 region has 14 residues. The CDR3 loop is CSARRVSTNEKLFF. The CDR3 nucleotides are TGCAGTGCTCGGAGGGTTTCAACTAATGAAAAACTGTTTTTT.

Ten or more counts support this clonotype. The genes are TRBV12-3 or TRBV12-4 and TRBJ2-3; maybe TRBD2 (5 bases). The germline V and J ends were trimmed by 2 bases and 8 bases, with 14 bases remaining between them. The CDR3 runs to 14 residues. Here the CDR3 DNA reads TGTGCCAGCAGTTTACAACCTCGGGAAGGTACGCAGTATTTT. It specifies CASSLQPREGTQYF.

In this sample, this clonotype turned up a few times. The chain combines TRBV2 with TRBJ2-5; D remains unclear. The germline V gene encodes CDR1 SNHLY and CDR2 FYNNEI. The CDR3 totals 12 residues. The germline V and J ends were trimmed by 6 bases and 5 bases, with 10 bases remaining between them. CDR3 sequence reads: CASSGYRETQYF. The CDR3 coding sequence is TGTGCCAGCAGCGGGTACCGGGAGACCCAGTACTTC.

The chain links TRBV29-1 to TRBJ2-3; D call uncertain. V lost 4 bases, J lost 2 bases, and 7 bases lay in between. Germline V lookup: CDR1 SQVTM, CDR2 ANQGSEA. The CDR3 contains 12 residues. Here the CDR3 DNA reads TGCAGCGTTGCGGTAAACACAGATACGCAGTATTTT. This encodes CSVAVNTDTQYF.

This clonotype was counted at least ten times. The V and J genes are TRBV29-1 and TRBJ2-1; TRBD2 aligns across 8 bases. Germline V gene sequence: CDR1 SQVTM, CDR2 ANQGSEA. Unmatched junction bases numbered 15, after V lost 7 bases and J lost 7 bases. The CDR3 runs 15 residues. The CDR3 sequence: CSAPGVGLGWNEQFF. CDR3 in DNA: TGCAGCGCCCCCGGCGTGGGACTAGGGTGGAATGAGCAGTTCTTC.

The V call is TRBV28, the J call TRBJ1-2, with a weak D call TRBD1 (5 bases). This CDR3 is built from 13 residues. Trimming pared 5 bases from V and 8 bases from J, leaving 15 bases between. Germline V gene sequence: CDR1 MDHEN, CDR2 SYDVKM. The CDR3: CASSGAPSGGYTF. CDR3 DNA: TGTGCCAGCAGTGGGGCCCCCTCAGGCGGCTACACCTTC.